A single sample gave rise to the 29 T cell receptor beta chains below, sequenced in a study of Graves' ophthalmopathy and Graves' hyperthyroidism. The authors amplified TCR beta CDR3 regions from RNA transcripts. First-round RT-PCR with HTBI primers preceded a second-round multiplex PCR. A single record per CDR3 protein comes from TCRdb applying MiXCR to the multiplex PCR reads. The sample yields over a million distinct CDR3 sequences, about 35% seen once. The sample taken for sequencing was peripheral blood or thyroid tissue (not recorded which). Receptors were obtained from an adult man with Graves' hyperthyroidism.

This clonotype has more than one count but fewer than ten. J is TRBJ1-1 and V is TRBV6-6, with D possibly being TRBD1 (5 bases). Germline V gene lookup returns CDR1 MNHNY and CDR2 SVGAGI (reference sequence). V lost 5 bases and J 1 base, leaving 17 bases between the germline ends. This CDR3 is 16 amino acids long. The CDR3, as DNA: TGTGCCAGCAGTCAAGCCGGGGGTCTTGGGAACACTGAAGCTTTCTTT. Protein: CASSQAGGLGNTEAFF.

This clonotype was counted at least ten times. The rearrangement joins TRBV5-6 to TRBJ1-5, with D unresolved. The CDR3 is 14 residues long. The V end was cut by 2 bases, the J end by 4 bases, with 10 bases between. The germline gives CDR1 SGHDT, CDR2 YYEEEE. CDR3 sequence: CASSLRRENQPQHF. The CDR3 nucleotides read TGTGCCAGCAGCTTACGACGGGAGAATCAGCCCCAGCATTTT.

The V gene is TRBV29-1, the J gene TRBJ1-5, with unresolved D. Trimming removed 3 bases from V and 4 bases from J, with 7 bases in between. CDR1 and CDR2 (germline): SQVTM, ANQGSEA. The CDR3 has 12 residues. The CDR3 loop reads CSVEGINQPQHF. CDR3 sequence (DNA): TGCAGCGTTGAGGGGATAAATCAGCCCCAGCATTTT. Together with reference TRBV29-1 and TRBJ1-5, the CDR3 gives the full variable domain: SAVISQKPSRDICQRGTSLTIQCQVDSQVTMMFWYRQQPGQSLTLIATANQGSEATYESGFVIDKFPISRPNLTFSTLTVSNMSPEDSSIYLCSVEGINQPQHFGDGTRLSIL.

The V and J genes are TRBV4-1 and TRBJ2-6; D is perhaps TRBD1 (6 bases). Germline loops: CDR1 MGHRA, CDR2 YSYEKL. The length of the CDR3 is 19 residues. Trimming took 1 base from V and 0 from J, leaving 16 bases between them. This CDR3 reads CASSQAEGQLFSGANVLTF. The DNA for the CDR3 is TGCGCCAGCAGCCAAGCCGAAGGACAGTTGTTCTCTGGGGCCAACGTCCTGACTTTC.

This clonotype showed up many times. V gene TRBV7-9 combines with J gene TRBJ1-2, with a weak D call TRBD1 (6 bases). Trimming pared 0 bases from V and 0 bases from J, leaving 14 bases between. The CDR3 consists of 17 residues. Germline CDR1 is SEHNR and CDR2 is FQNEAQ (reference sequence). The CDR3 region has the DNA TGTGCCAGCAGCTTAGCTACAGGGCGGGTGGCTAACTATGGCTACACCTTC. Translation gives CASSLATGRVANYGYTF.

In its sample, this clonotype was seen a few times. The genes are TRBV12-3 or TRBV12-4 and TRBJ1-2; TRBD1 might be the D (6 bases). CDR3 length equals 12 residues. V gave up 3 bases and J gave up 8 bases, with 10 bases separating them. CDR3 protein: CASSFGQSGYTF. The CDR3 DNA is TGTGCCAGCAGTTTTGGACAGTCCGGCTACACCTTC.

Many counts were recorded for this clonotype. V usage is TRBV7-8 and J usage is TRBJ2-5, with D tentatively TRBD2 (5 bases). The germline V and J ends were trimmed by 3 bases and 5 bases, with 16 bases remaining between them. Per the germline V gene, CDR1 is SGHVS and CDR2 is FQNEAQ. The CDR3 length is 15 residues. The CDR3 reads CASSFRLARRETQYF. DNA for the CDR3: TGTGCCAGCAGCTTTCGTCTAGCAAGACGGGAGACCCAGTACTTC.

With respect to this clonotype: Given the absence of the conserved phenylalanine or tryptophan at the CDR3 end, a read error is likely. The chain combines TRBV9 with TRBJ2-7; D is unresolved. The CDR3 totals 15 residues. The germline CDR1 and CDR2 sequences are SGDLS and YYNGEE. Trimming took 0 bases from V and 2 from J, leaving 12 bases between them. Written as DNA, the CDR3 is TGTGCCAGCAGCGTAGACCCGATCCAAACCTACGAGCAGTACCTC. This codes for CASSVDPIQTYEQYL.

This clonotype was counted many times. The CDR3, as DNA: TGCAGTGCTCGAACCGGGACAGGGGGCTACGAGCAGTACTTC. It translates to CSARTGTGGYEQYF. The chain combines TRBV20-1 with TRBJ2-7; 11 bases line up with TRBD1. The CDR3 length is 14 residues. Germline V gene data show CDR1 as DFQATT and CDR2 as SNEGSKA (reference sequence). V lost 5 bases to trimming and J lost 3 bases; unmatched junction nucleotides: 6.

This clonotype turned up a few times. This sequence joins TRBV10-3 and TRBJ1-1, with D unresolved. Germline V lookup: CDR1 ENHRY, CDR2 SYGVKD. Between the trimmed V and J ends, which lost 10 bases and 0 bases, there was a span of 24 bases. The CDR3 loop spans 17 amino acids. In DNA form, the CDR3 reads TGTGCCAGCACCCTTGGTGCAGGATCGTTTATGAACACTGAAGCTTTCTTT. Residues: CASTLGAGSFMNTEAFF.

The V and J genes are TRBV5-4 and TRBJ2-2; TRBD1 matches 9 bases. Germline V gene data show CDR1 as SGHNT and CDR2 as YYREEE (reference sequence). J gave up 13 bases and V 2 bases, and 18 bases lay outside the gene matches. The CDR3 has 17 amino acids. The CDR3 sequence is CASSLPGTGMILRALFF. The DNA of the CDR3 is TGTGCCAGCAGCTTACCCGGGACAGGGATGATTCTACGGGCGCTGTTTTTT.

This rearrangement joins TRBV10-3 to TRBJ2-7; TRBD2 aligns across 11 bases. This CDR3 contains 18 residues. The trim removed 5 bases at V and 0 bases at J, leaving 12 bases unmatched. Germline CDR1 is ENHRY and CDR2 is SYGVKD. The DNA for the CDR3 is TGTGCCATCAGTCCGGACAGTACTAGCGGGGGTTCCTCCTACGAGCAGTACTTC. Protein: CAISPDSTSGGSSYEQYF.

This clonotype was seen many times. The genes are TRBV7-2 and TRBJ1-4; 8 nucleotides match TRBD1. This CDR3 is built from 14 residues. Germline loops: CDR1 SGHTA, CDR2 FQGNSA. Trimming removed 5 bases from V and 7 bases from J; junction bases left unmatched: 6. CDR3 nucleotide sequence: TGTGCCAGCAGCCCCGGACAGGGTGCTGAAAAACTGTTTTTT. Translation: CASSPGQGAEKLFF.

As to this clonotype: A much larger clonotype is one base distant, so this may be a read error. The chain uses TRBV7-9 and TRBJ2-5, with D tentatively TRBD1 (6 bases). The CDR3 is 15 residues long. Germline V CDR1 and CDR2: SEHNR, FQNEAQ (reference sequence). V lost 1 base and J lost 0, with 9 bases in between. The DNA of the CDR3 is TGTGCCAGCAGCTTAGGAGGGGACAACCAAGAGACCCAGTACTTC. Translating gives CASSLGGDNQETQYF.

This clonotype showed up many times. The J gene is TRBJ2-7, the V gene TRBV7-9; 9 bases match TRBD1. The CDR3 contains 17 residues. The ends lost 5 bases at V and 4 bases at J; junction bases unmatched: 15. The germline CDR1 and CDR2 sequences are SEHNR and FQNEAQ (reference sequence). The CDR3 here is CASSPGLLDRGTYEQYF. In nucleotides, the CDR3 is TGTGCCAGCAGCCCAGGCCTCCTGGACAGGGGAACTTACGAGCAGTACTTC.

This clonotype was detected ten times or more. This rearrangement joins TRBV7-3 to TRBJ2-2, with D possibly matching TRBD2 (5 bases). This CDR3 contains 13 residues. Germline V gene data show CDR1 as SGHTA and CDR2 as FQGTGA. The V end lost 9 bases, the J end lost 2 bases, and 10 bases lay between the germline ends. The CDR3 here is CASAPGNTGELFF. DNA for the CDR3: TGTGCCAGTGCCCCGGGAAACACCGGGGAGCTGTTTTTT.

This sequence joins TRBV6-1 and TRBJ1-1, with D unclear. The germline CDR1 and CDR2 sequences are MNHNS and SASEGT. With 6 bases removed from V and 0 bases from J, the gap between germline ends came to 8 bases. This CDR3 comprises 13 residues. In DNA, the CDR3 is TGTGCCAGCAGACAGAGAATGAACACTGAAGCTTTCTTT. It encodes CASRQRMNTEAFF.

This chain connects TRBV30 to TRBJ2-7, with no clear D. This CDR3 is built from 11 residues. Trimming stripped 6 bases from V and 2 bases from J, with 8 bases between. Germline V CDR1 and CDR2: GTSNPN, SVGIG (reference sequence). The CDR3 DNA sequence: TGTGCCTGTGCCGGACCCTACGAGCAGTACTTC. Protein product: CACAGPYEQYF.

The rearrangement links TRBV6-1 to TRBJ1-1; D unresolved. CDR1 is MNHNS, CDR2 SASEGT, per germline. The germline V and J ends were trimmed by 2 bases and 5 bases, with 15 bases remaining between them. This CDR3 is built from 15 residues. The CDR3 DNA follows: TGTGCCAGCAGTGAAATCCCCCCGGGAGGAACTGAAGCTTTCTTT. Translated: CASSEIPPGGTEAFF.

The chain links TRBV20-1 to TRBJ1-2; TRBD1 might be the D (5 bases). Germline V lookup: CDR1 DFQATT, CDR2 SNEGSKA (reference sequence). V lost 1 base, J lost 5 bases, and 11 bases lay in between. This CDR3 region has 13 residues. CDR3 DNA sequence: TGCAGTGCTAGAGCAGGGACGGGGTATGGCTACACCTTC. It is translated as CSARAGTGYGYTF.

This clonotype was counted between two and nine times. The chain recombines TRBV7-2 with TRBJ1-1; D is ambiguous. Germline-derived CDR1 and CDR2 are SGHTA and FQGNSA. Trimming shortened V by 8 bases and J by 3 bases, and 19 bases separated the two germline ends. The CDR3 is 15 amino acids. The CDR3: CASSPREAADTEAFF. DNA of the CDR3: TGTGCCAGCTCACCAAGGGAGGCGGCGGACACTGAAGCTTTCTTT.

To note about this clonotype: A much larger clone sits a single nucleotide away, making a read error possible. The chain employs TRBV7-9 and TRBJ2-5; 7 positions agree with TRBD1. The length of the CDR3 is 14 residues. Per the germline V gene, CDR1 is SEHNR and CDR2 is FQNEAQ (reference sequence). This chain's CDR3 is CASNLGGQGETQYF. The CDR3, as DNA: TGTGCCAGCAACTTAGGGGGCCAAGGGGAGACCCAGTACTTC.

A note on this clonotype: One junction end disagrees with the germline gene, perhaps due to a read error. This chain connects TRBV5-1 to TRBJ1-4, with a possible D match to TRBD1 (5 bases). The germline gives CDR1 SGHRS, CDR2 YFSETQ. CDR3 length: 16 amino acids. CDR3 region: CASSLPGRGTNEKLFF. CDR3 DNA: TGTGCCAGCAGCTTGCCGGGGCGGGGGACTAATGAAAAACTGTTTTTT.

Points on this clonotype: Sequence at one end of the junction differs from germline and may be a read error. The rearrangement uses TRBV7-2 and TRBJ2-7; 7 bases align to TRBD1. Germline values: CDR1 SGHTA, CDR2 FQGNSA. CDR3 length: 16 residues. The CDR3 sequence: CASSVMGQKESYEQCF. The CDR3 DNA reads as TGTGCCAGCAGCGTAATGGGACAGAAAGAAAGTTACGAGCAGTGCTTC.

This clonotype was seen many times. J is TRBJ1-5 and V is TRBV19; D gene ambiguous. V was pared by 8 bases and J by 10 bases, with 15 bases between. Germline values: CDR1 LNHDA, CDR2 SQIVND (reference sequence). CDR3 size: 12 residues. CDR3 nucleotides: TGTGCCAGTTGGGATTTAATCAGCCCCCAGCATTTT. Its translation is CASWDLISPQHF.

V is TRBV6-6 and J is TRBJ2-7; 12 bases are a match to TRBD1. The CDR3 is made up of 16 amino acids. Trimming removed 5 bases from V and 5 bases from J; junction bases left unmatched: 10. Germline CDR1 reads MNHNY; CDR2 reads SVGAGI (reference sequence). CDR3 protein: CASSDPGTGGFHEQYF. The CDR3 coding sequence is TGTGCCAGCAGTGACCCCGGGACAGGGGGCTTCCACGAGCAGTACTTC.

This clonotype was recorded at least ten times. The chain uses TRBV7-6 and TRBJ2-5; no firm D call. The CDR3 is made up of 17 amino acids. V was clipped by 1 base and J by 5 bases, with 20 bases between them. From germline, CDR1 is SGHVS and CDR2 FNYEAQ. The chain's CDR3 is CASSLGSKGVLVETQYF. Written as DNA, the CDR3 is TGTGCCAGCAGCTTAGGTTCCAAAGGAGTACTCGTGGAGACCCAGTACTTC. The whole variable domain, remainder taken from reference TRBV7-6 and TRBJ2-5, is GAGVSQSPRYKVTKRGQDVALRCDPISGHVSLYWYRQALGQGPEFLTYFNYEAQQDKSGLPNDRFSAERPEGSISTLTIQRTEQRDSAMYRCASSLGSKGVLVETQYFGPGTRLLVL.

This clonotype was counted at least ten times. This chain's CDR3 is CSVREETGQPQHF. In nucleotides, the CDR3 is TGCAGCGTGAGAGAGGAGACAGGGCAGCCCCAGCATTTT. The genes are TRBV29-1 and TRBJ1-5, with 7 bases lining up with TRBD1. This CDR3 is built from 13 residues. Per germline, CDR1 SQVTM and CDR2 ANQGSEA. With V trimmed by 6 bases and J by 7 bases, 9 bases remained unmatched.

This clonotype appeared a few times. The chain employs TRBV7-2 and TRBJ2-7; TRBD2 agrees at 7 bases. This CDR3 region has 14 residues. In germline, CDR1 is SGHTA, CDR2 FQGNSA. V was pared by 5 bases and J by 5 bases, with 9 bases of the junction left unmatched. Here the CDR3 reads CASSHPLGGNEQYF. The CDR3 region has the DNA TGTGCCAGCAGCCATCCCCTCGGGGGGAACGAGCAGTACTTC. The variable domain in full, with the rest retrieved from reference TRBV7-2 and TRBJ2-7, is GAGVSQSPSNKVTEKGKDVELRCDPISGHTALYWYRQSLGQGLEFLIYFQGNSAPDKSGLPSDRFSAERTGGSVSTLTIQRTQQEDSAVYLCASSHPLGGNEQYFGPGTRLTVT.